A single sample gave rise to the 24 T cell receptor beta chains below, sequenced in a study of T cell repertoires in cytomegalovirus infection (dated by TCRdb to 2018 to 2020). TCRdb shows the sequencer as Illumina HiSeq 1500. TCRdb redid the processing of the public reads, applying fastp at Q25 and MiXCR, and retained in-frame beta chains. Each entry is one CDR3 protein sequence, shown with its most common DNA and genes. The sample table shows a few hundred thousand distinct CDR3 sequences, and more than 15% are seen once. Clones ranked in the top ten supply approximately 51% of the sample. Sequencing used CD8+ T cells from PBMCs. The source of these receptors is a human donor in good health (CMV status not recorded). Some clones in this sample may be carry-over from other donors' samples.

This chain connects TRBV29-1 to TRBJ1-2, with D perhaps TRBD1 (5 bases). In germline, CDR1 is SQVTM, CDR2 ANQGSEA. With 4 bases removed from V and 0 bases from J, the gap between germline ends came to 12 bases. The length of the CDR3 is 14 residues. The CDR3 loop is CSVVGWGSNYGYTF. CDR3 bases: TGCAGCGTTGTAGGCTGGGGGTCTAACTATGGCTACACCTTC.

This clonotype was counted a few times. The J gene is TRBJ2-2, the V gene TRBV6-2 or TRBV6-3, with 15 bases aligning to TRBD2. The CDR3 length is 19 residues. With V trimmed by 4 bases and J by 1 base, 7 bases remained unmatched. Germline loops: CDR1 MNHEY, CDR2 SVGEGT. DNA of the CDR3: TGTGCCAGCAGTTCGTGGACTAGCGGGGGGGCCGTGAACACCGGGGAGCTGTTTTTT. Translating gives CASSSWTSGGAVNTGELFF.

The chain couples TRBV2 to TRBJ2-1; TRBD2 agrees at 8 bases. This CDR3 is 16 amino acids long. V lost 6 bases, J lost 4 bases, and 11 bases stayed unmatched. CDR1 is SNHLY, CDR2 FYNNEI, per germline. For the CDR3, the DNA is TGTGCCAGCAGCCGAGAGAGCGGGGGTCCTTACAATGAGCAGTTCTTC. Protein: CASSRESGGPYNEQFF.

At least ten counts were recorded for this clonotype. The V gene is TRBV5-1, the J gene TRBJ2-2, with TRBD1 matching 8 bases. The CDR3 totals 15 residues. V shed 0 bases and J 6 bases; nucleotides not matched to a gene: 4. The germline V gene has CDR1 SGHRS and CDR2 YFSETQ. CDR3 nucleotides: TGCGCCAGCAGCTTGGGGACAGGGAGAGCCGGGGAGCTGTTTTTT. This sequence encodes CASSLGTGRAGELFF.

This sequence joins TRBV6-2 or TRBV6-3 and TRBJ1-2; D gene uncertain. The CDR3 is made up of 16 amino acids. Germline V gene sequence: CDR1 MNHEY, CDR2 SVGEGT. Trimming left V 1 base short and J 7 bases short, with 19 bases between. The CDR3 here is CASSYFVRGGETGYTF. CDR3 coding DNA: TGTGCCAGCAGTTACTTTGTACGAGGCGGGGAAACTGGCTACACCTTC.

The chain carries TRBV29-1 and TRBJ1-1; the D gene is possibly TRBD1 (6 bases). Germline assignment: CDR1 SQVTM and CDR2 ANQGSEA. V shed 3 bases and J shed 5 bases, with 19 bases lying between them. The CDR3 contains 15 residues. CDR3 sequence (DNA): TGCAGCGTTGATGGACAGCCGAGCGGAGCAACTGAAGCTTTCTTT. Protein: CSVDGQPSGATEAFF.

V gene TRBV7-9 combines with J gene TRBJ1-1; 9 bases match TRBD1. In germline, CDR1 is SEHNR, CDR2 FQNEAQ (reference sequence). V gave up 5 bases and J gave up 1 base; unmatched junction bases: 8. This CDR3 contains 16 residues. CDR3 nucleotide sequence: TGTGCCAGCAGCCTTAGAGAGGGACAGGGGAACACTGAAGCTTTCTTT. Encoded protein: CASSLREGQGNTEAFF.

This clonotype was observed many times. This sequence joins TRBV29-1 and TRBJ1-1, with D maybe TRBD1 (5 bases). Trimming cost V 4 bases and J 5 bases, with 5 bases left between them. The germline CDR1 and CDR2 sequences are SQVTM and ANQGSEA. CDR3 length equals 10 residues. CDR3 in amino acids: CSVGGTEAFF. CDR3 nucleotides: TGCAGCGTTGGGGGGACTGAAGCTTTCTTT.

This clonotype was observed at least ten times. The CDR3 is CSAREGFDTEAFF. In DNA form, the CDR3 reads TGCAGTGCCAGGGAGGGGTTTGACACTGAAGCTTTCTTT. V and J are TRBV20-1 and TRBJ1-1, with a possible D match to TRBD1 (5 bases). The germline CDR1 and CDR2 sequences are DFQATT and SNEGSKA (reference sequence). V gave up 6 bases and J gave up 3 bases, with 14 bases separating them. This CDR3 spans 13 amino acids.

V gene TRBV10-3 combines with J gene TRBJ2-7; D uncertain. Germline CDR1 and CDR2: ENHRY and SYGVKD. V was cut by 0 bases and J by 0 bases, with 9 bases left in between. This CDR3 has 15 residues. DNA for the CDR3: TGTGCCATCAGTGAGTCTGCCCGGAGCTCCTACGAGCAGTACTTC. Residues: CAISESARSSYEQYF.

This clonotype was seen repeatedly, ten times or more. The CDR3 DNA is TGTGCCAGCACTCACGGGGGAAGTCAGCCCCAGCATTTT. Its translation is CASTHGGSQPQHF. The J gene is TRBJ1-5, the V gene TRBV6-2 or TRBV6-3; tentatively, D is TRBD1 (5 bases). Trimming cost V 7 bases and J 6 bases, with 13 bases left between them. Germline V CDR1 and CDR2: MNHEY, SVGEGT. This CDR3 has 13 residues.

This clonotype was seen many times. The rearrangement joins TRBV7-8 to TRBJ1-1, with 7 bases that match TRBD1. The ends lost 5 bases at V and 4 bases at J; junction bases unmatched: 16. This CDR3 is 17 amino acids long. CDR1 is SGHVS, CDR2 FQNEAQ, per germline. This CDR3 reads CASSNPLQGEGITEAFF. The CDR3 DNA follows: TGTGCCAGCAGCAACCCACTCCAGGGGGAAGGGATCACTGAAGCTTTCTTT.

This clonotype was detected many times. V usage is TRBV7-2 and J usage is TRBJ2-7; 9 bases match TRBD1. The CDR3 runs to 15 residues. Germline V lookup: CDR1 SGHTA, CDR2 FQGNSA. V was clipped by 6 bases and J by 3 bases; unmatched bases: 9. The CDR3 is CASRPTGTGIYEQYF. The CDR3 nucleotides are TGTGCCAGCAGACCCACCGGGACAGGGATCTACGAGCAGTACTTC.

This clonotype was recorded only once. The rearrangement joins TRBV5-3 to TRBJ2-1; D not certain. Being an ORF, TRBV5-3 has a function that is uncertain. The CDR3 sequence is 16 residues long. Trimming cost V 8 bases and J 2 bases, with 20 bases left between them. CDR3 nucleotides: TGTGCCAGCAGCCTGTGGAATACAAAGACCTACAATGAGCAGTTCTTC. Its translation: CASSLWNTKTYNEQFF.

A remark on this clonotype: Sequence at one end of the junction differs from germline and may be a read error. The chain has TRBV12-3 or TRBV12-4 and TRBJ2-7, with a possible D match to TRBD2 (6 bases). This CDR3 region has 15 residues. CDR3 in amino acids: CANSLRGVASYEQYF. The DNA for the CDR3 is TGTGCCAACAGTTTACGCGGGGTAGCCTCCTACGAGCAGTACTTC.

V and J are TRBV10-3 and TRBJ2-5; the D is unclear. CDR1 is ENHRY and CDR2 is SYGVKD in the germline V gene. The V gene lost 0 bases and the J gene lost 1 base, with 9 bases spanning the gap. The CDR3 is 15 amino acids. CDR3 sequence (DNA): TGTGCCATCAGTGAGTCAGGGCAGACCCAAGAGACCCAGTACTTC. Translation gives CAISESGQTQETQYF.

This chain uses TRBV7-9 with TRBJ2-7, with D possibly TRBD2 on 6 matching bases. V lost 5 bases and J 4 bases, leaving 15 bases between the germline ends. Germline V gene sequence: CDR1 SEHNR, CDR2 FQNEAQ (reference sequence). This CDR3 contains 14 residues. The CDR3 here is CASSPPGGAYEQYF. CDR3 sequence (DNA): TGTGCCAGCAGCCCCCCCGGAGGGGCGTACGAGCAGTACTTC.

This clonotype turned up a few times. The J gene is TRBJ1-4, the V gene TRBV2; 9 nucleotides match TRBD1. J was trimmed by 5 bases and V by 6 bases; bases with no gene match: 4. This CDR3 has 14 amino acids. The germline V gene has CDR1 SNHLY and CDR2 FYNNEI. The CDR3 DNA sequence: TGTGCCAGCAGAGAGGGACAGGGCAATGAAAAACTGTTTTTT. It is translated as CASREGQGNEKLFF.

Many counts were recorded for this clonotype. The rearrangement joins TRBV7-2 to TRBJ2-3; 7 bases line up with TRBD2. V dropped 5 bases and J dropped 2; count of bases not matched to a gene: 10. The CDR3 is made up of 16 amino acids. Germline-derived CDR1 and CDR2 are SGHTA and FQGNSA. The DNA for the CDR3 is TGTGCCAGCAGCGGGGACTACGAAGTATACACAGATACGCAGTATTTT. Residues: CASSGDYEVYTDTQYF.

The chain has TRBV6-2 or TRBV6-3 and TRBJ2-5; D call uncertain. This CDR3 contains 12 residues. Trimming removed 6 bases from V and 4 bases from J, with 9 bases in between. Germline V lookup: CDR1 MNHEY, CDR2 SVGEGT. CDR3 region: CASSSPVETQYF. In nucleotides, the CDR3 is TGTGCCAGCAGCAGCCCGGTAGAGACCCAGTACTTC.

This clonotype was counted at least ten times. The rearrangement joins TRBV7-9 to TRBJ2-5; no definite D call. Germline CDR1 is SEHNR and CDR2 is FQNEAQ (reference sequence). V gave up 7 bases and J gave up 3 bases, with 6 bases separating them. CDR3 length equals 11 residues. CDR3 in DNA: TGTGCCAGCATCGACAAAGAGACCCAGTACTTC. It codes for CASIDKETQYF.

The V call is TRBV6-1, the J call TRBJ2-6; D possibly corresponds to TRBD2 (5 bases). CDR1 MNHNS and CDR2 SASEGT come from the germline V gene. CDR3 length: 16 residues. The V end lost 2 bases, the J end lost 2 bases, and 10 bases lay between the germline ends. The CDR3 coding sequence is TGTGCCAGCAGTGAAACTTTGGAGGCTGGGGCCAACGTCCTGACTTTC. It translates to CASSETLEAGANVLTF.

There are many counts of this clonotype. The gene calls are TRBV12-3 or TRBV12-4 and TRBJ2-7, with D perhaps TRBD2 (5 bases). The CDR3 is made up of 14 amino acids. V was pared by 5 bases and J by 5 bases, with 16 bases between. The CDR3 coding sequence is TGTGCCAGCAGTCACCGGGCCCTCGGGGACGAGCAGTACTTC. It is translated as CASSHRALGDEQYF.

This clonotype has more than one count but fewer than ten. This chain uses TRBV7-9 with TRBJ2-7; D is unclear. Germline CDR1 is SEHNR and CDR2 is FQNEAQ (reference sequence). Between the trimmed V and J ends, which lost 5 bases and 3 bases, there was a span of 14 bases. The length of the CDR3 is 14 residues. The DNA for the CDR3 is TGTGCCAGCAGCCCCCGGGTCCCGGGCTACGAGCAGTACTTC. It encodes CASSPRVPGYEQYF.